The following is a T cell receptor beta chain sequence with its context. Its recognized antigen is unknown. Base-call qualities are not available, and no considerably larger clone is one nucleotide away. CD3+ T cells were initially rested overnight at approximately 2.4 million cells/mL in RPMI 1640 lacking fetal bovine serum. Following the manufacturer's instructions, MACS immunomagnetic beads were used to pull CD3+ T cells out of the PBMCs. Total RNA was extracted from the cultured T cells using TRIzol reagent. 5' rapid amplification of cDNA ends (5'RACE) was used to amplify TCRbeta libraries from RNA. Library concentration and integrity were checked with Qubit, an Agilent instrument, and quantitative PCR before sequencing. Qualified libraries were sequenced on Illumina HiSeq or MiSeq by a commercial service provider. The authors processed their data as follows. TCR sequences in each sample were identified using MiXCR version 1.8.2. For a clone to be considered qualified, a CDR3 longer than four amino acids, an in-frame nucleotide length, and the absence of a stop codon were required. A read counted as effective if the read contained the complete CDR3 structure. Validation of expanded clones was performed by RT-PCR with 24 Vbeta primers, GeneScan spectratyping, and Sanger sequencing. Clones were called with MiXCR by TCRdb after fastp trimmed the public reads at Q25, and only in-frame beta chains were retained. Duplicate CDR3 protein sequences are folded into a single record with the most common DNA and genes. These V and J calls are TCRdb output, not the study's own analysis. The sample profile shows 11,000 or so distinct CDR3 sequences; roughly 41% of them were found once. The ten largest make up about 33% of the sample.

The sample belongs to a study of T cell repertoires and leukemia-associated antigens (dated by TCRdb to the late 2010s). A note on the overall study: Per sample, about 5.1 to 7 million read pairs and roughly 3 to 5.0 million effective reads were obtained, for about 15 million effective reads in total. The study aimed to identify which antigen a TCR Vbeta21 clone previously found in CML patients recognizes, using in vitro peptide stimulation of healthy T cells.

What the research found in general, with its limitations: Numbers of Vbeta genes (approximately 61), Jbeta genes (about 14), VDJ rearrangements and unique CDR3s did not differ significantly among the four groups. The antigen specificity and function of the expanded clones were not directly tested, and further investigation of both was required.

V and J are trimmed by 5 bases and 4 bases, and the gene matches miss 6 bases of the junction. Reading the germline V gene (reference sequence) gives CDR1 SEHNR and CDR2 FQNEAQ. The CDR3 contains 16 residues, cysteine and phenylalanine counted. Just CDR3 DNA is preserved here, 48 bases in frame from base 1. The chain was built from TRBV7-9 and TRBJ2-1; 12 bases in the middle match TRBD2. Sequencing was carried out using CD3+ T cells sorted from blood and cultured. This TCR was sampled from a female donor in good health. The DNA is as follows: TGTGCCAGCAGCCCAAGGACTAGCGGGGATTACAATGAGCAGTTCTTC. It codes for CASSPRTSGDYNEQFF.